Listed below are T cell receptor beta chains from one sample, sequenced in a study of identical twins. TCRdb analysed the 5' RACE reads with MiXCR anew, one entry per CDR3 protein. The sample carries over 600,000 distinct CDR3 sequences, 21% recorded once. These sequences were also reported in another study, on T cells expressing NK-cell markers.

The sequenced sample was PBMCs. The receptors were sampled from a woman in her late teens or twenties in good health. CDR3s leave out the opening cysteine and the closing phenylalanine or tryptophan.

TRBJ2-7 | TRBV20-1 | SARDLTRNEQY
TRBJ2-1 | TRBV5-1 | ASAKSGRGYNEQF
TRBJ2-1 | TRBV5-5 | ASGQGSSNEQF
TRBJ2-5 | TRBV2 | ASRFLPGTSEETQY
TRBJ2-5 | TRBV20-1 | SARDRLRGQETQY
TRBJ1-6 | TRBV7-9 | ASSSSGEGSPLH
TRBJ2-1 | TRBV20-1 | SLEGNSRGGEQF
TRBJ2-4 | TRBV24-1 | ATTLRLAILKNIQY
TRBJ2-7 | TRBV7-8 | ASSLRGVSSYEQY
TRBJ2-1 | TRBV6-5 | ASSSWTSGYNEQF
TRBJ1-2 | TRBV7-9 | ASSSQGGTGDGYT
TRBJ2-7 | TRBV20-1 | SASIGYEQY
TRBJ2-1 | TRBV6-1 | ASSAIAGGNNEQF
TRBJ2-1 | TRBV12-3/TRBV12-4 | ASSMTSYGEQF
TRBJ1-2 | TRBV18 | ASSSNPGQGGGYT
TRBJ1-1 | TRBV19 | GSGRAEAF
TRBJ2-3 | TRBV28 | ASSLAGGGAQY
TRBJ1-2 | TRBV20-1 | SGIGETYGYT
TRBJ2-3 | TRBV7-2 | ASSLIGRAQY
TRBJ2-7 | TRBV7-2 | ASSLTWSGQYEQY
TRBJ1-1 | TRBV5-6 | ATRGRNTEAF
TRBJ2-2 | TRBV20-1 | SARDGGMGTGELF
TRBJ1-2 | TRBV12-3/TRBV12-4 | ASSPEENYGYT